This TCR beta chain was retrieved from a study of OX40 agonist ivuxolimab in advanced cancers. Whole-study context: All patients had ivuxolimab intravenously every 2 weeks at 0.01 to 10 mg/kg.

The table came from immunoSEQ multiplex PCR; TCRdb's copy has only in-frame clones and leaves some out. The sample yields 59,000 or so clones, 82% seen once. General study points: More expanded clones were found, on average, in CD8+ than in CD4+ T cells.

Worth noting for this clone: Its target is not known.

The source of this sequence is an adult with an advanced solid tumor such as melanoma, head and neck, liver or kidney cancer. This specimen was CD4+ or CD8+ T cells sorted from blood, taken in a trial of the OX40 agonist ivuxolimab.

CDR3 sequence: CASSLGTLTEAFF. DNA for the CDR3: TGTGCCAGCAGCTTAGGGACACTCACTGAAGCTTTCTTT. The chain recombines TRBV7-3 with TRBJ1-1; maybe TRBD1 (6 bases). CDR1 is SGHTA and CDR2 is FQGTGA in the germline V gene. V was trimmed by 2 bases and J by 4 bases, leaving 8 bases between them. The CDR3 length is 13 residues.